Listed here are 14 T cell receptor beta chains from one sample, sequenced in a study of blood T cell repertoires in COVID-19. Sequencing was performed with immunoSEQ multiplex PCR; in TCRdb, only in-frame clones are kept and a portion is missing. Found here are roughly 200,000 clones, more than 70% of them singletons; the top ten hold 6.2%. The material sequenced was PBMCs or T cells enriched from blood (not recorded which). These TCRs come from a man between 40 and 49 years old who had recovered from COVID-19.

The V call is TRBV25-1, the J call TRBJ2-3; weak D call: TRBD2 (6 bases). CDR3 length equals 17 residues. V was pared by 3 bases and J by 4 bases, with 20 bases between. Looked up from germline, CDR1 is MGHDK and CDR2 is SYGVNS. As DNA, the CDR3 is TGTGCCAGCAGTGACCCCGCCGGGCCCCCGGGAGCAGATACGCAGTATTTT. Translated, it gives CASSDPAGPPGADTQYF.

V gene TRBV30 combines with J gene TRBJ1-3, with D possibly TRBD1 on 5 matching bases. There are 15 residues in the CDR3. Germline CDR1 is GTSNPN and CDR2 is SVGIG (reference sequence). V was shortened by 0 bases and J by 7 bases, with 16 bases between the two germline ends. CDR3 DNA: TGTGCCTGGAGTGTTACGGGACTAGAGGGTAACACCATATATTTT. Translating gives CAWSVTGLEGNTIYF.

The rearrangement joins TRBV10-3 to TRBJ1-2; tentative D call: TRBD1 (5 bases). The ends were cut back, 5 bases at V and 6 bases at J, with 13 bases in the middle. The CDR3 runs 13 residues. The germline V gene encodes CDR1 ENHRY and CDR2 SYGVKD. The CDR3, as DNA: TGTGCCATCAGTCCAATATTAGGGGATGGCTACACCTTC. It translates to CAISPILGDGYTF.

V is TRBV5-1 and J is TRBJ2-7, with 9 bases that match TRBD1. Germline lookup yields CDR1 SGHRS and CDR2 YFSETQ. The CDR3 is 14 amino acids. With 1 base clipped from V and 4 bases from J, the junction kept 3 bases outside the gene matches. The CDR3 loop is CASSLRTGVYEQYF. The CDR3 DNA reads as TGCGCCAGCAGCTTGCGGACAGGGGTGTACGAGCAGTACTTC.

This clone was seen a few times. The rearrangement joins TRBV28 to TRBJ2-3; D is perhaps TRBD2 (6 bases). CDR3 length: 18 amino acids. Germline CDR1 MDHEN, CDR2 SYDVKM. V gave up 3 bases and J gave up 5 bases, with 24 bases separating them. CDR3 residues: CASSFPALLEGERDTQYF. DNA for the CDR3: TGTGCCAGCAGTTTCCCGGCCTTATTGGAGGGAGAACGAGATACGCAGTATTTT.

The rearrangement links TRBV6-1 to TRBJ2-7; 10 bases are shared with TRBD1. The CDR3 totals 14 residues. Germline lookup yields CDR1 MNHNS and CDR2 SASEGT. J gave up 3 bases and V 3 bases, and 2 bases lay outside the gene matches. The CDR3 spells CASSERDRGYEQYF. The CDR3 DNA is TGTGCCAGCAGTGAGAGGGACAGGGGCTACGAGCAGTACTTC.

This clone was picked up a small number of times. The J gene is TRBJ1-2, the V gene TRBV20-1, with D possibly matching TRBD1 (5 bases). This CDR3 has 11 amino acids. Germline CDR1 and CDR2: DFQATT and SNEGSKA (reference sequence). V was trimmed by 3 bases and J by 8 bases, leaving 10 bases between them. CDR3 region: CSASLGEGYTF. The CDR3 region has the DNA TGCAGTGCTAGTTTAGGGGAAGGCTACACCTTC.

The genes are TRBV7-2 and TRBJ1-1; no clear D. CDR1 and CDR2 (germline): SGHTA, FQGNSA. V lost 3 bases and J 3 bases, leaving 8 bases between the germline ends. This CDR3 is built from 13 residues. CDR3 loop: CASSFKGDTEAFF. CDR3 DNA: TGTGCCAGCAGCTTCAAAGGAGACACTGAAGCTTTCTTT. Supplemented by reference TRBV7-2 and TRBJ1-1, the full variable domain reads GAGVSQSPSNKVTEKGKDVELRCDPISGHTALYWYRQSLGQGLEFLIYFQGNSAPDKSGLPSDRFSAERTGGSVSTLTIQRTQQEDSAVYLCASSFKGDTEAFFGQGTRLTVV.

Here the CDR3 DNA reads TGTGCCAGCAGCCCCGAGGGGGCAGCTAATCAGCCCCAGCATTTT. This codes for CASSPEGAANQPQHF. The chain is built from TRBV7-8 and TRBJ1-5; TRBD1 aligns across 7 bases. V shed 5 bases and J 4 bases; nucleotides not matched to a gene: 8. Germline-derived CDR1 and CDR2 are SGHVS and FQNEAQ. The CDR3 consists of 15 residues.

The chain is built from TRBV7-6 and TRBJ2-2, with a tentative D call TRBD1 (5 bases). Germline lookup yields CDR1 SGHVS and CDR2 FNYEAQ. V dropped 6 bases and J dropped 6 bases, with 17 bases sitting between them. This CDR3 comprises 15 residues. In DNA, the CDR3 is TGTGCCAGCAGTCGATCGTCAGGGATAGCCGGGGAGCTGTTTTTT. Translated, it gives CASSRSSGIAGELFF.

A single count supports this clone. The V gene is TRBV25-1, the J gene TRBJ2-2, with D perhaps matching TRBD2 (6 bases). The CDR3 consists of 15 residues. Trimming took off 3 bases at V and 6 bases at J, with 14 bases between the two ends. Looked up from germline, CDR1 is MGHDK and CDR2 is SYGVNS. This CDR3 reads CASSEGLTRSGELFF. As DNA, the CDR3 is TGTGCCAGCAGTGAGGGACTGACAAGGTCCGGGGAGCTGTTTTTT.

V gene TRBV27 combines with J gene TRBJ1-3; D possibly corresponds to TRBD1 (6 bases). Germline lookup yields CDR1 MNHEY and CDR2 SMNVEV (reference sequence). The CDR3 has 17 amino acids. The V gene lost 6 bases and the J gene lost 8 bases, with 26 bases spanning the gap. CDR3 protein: CASRGPRRAGGMDTIYF. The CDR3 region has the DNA TGTGCCAGCAGGGGTCCCCGAAGGGCGGGGGGCATGGACACCATATATTTT.

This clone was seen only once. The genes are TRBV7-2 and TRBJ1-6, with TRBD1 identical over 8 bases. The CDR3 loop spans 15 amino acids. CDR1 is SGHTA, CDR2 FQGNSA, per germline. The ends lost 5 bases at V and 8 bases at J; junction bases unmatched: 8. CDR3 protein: CASSLHLTGDSPLHF. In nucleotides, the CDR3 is TGTGCCAGCAGCCTTCATCTGACAGGGGATTCACCCCTCCACTTT.

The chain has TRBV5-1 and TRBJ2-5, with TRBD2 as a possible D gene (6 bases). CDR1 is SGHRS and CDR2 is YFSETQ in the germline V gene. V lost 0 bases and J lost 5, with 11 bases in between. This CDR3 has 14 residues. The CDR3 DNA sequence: TGCGCCAGCAGCTTGGCCTCGGGACTCGAGACCCAGTACTTC. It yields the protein CASSLASGLETQYF.